Presented here are 13 T cell receptor beta chains from one specimen sequenced in a study of cytomegalovirus exposure and HLA in healthy donors. PCR was performed using 60 Vbeta and 13 Jbeta primers. Generated by immunoSEQ multiplex PCR, the TCRdb table keeps only in-frame clones and is missing some. In the table there are a few hundred thousand clones, about nine tenths of which are singletons. Source material: PBMCs. The receptors here all came from a girl aged 2 to 9 in good health and CMV-seronegative.

CDR3 nucleotide sequence: TGTGCCAGCAGCTTAGGTGGCAGTTATAGCAATCAGCCCCAGCATTTT. Its translation: CASSLGGSYSNQPQHF. The chain joins TRBV11-2 to TRBJ1-5, with D hard to call. Trimming cost V 1 base and J 0 bases, with 10 bases left between them. The germline V gene encodes CDR1 SGHAT and CDR2 FQNNGV. There are 16 residues in the CDR3.

V usage is TRBV13 and J usage is TRBJ2-3; 9 bases match TRBD1. Germline CDR1 PRHDT, CDR2 FYEKMQ (reference sequence). CDR3 length: 18 residues. V was pared by 7 bases and J by 4 bases, with 18 bases of the junction left unmatched. In nucleotides, the CDR3 is TGTGCCAGCACCCGGGACAGGGATGTAAAAGTTGTTTCAGATACGCAGTATTTT. Protein sequence: CASTRDRDVKVVSDTQYF.

This rearrangement joins TRBV30 to TRBJ1-1; D is possibly TRBD1 (5 bases). Trimming took 0 bases from V and 12 from J, leaving 20 bases between them. The CDR3 contains 14 residues. Germline V gene lookup returns CDR1 GTSNPN and CDR2 SVGIG (reference sequence). CDR3 bases: TGTGCCTGGAGTGTCACGGCGGACACGGCAGGATCTTTCTTT. It encodes CAWSVTADTAGSFF.

This clone was recorded only once. The V gene is TRBV5-8, the J gene TRBJ1-5; D not certain. The CDR3 runs 16 residues. Trimming shortened V by 0 bases and J by 0 bases, and 10 bases separated the two germline ends. Germline V gene lookup returns CDR1 SGHTS and CDR2 YDEGEE. The CDR3 spells CASSLAFEFSNQPQHF. The DNA of the CDR3 is TGTGCCAGCAGCTTGGCCTTTGAGTTTAGCAATCAGCCCCAGCATTTT.

The chain combines TRBV30 with TRBJ1-3; 7 nucleotides line up with TRBD1. V was clipped by 3 bases and J by 5 bases; unmatched bases: 7. Germline values: CDR1 GTSNPN, CDR2 SVGIG (reference sequence). CDR3 size: 14 residues. The CDR3: CAWSRQGTRNTIYF. The CDR3 nucleotides are TGTGCCTGGAGCCGACAGGGTACGAGAAACACCATATATTTT. The whole variable domain, filled in from reference TRBV30 and TRBJ1-3, reads SQTIHQWPATLVQPVGSPLSLECTVEGTSNPNLYWYRQAAGRGLQLLFYSVGIGQISSEVPQNLSASRPQDRQFILSSKKLLLSDSGFYLCAWSRQGTRNTIYFGEGSWLTVV.

The rearrangement links TRBV7-9 to TRBJ2-3; weak D call: TRBD1 (6 bases). The CDR3 is 16 amino acids. V lost 1 base and J lost 5, with 16 bases in between. Germline values: CDR1 SEHNR, CDR2 FQNEAQ (reference sequence). The CDR3 reads CASSLEYREIGDTQYF. The CDR3 DNA is TGTGCCAGCAGCTTAGAGTACAGGGAGATTGGAGATACGCAGTATTTT.

The chain recombines TRBV30 with TRBJ1-2, with D unresolved. The CDR3 runs 13 residues. Trimming stripped 2 bases from V and 6 bases from J, with 13 bases between. The germline gives CDR1 GTSNPN, CDR2 SVGIG (reference sequence). CDR3 region: CAWSKELEDGYTF. The CDR3 DNA is TGTGCCTGGAGTAAGGAATTAGAGGATGGCTACACCTTC.

V usage is TRBV28 and J usage is TRBJ1-2; D is perhaps TRBD1 (6 bases). The CDR3 loop spans 16 amino acids. The V gene's germline CDR1 is MDHEN and CDR2 SYDVKM. Trimming stripped 4 bases from V and 4 bases from J, with 19 bases between. The CDR3 region is CASSYNGQQNPYGYTF. The CDR3 nucleotides are TGTGCCAGCAGTTATAATGGACAGCAAAACCCCTATGGCTACACCTTC.

The rearrangement links TRBV9 to TRBJ1-6; 9 bases fit TRBD1. Losses at the gene ends were 3 bases for V and 9 bases for J; bases not matched to a gene: 10. The CDR3 totals 16 residues. Looked up from germline, CDR1 is SGDLS and CDR2 is YYNGEE. The CDR3 sequence is CASSGGPGQGTSPLHF. CDR3 DNA: TGTGCCAGCAGCGGGGGCCCTGGACAGGGGACTTCACCCCTCCACTTT.

The chain uses TRBV2 and TRBJ1-4, with no clear D. From germline, CDR1 is SNHLY and CDR2 FYNNEI. This CDR3 comprises 15 residues. Trimming removed 8 bases at V and 8 bases at J, with 21 bases between. CDR3 sequence: CASEGLEVESEKLFF. The CDR3 DNA reads TGTGCCAGCGAAGGCTTGGAGGTGGAAAGCGAAAAACTGTTTTTT.

This clone was seen once. The rearrangement links TRBV11-2 to TRBJ1-2; the D gene is possibly TRBD1 (6 bases). V was pared by 5 bases and J by 5 bases, with 12 bases between. The CDR3 is made up of 13 amino acids. CDR1 SGHAT and CDR2 FQNNGV come from the germline V gene. In DNA form, the CDR3 reads TGTGCCAGCAGCCCTACAGGGTTTTATGGCTACACCTTC. Protein: CASSPTGFYGYTF.

The chain recombines TRBV6-4 with TRBJ2-2; 7 positions match TRBD1. Germline trimming cut 6 bases from V and 4 bases from J; bases unmatched to any gene: 11. This CDR3 comprises 16 residues. Germline CDR1 and CDR2: MRHNA and SNTAGT. This chain's CDR3 is CASSPGNRGATGELFF. CDR3 in DNA: TGTGCCAGCAGCCCGGGGAACAGGGGAGCCACCGGGGAGCTGTTTTTT.

This chain connects TRBV12-5 to TRBJ2-2; 8 bases are shared with TRBD1. The germline gives CDR1 LGHNT, CDR2 FRNRAP. V was clipped by 4 bases and J by 8 bases; unmatched bases: 12. This CDR3 spans 16 amino acids. The CDR3 loop is CASGSDQGASKGELFF. The CDR3 bases are TGTGCTAGTGGTTCCGACCAGGGGGCATCCAAGGGGGAGCTGTTTTTT.